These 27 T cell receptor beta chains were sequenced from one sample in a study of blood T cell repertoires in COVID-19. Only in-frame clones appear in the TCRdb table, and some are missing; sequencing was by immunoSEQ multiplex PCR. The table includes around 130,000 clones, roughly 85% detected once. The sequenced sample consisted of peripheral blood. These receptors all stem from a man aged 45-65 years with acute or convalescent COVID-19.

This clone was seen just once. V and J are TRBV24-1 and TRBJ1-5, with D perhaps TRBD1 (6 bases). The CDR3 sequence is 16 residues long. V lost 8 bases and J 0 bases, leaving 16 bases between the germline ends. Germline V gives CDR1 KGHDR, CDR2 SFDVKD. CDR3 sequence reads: CATNPGHRYSNQPQHF. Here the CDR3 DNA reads TGTGCCACCAATCCGGGACACCGTTATAGCAATCAGCCCCAGCATTTT.

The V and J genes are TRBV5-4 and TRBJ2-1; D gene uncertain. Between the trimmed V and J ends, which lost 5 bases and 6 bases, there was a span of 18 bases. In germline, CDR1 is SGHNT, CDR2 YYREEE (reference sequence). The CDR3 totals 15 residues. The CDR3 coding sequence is TGTGCCAGCAGTGCCCTACTCACGTTATCCAATGAGCAGTTCTTC. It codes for CASSALLTLSNEQFF.

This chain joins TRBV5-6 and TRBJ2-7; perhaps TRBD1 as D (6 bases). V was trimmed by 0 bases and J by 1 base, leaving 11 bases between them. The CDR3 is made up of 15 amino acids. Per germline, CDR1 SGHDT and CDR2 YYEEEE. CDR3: CASSLEGDDSYEQYF. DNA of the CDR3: TGTGCCAGCAGCTTGGAGGGGGATGATTCCTACGAGCAGTACTTC.

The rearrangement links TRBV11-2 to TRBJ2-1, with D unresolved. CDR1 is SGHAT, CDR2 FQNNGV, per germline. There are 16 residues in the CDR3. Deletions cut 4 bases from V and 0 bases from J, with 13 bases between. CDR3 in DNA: TGTGCCAGCAGCTCATTGACTGCCAGCTCCTACAATGAGCAGTTCTTC. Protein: CASSSLTASSYNEQFF. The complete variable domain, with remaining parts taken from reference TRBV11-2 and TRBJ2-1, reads EAGVAQSPRYKIIEKRQSVAFWCNPISGHATLYWYQQILGQGPKLLIQFQNNGVVDDSQLPKDRFSAERLKGVDSTLKIQPAKLEDSAVYLCASSSLTASSYNEQFFGPGTRLTVL.

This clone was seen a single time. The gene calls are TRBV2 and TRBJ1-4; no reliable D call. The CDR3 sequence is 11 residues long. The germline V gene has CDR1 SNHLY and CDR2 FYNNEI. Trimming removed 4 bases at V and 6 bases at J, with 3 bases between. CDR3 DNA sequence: TGTGCCAGCAGTGTCTATGAAAAACTGTTTTTT. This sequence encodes CASSVYEKLFF.

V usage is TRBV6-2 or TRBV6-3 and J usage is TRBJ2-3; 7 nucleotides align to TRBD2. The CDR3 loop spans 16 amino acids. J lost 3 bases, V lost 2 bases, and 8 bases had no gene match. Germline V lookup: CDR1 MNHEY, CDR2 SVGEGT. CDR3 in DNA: TGTGCCAGCAGTTACGGAAAACTAGCGATTACAGATACGCAGTATTTT. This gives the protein CASSYGKLAITDTQYF.

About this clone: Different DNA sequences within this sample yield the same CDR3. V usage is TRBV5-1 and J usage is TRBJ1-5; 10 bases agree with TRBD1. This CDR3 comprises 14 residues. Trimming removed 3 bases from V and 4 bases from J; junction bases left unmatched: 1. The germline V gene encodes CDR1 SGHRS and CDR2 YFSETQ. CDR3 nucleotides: TGCGCCAGCAGCTGGACAGGGGGGAATCAGCCCCAGCATTTT. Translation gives CASSWTGGNQPQHF.

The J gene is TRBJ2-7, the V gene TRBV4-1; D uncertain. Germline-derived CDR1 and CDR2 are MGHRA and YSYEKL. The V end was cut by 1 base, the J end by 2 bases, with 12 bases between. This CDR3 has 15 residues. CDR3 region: CASSQVAESPYEQYF. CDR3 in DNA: TGCGCCAGCAGCCAAGTGGCAGAATCCCCCTACGAGCAGTACTTC.

The CDR3 protein is CASSERLGQGSQGYTF. CDR3 sequence (DNA): TGTGCCAGCAGTGAAAGGCTCGGACAGGGGTCACAAGGCTACACCTTC. V and J are TRBV6-1 and TRBJ1-2, with 9 nucleotides matching TRBD1. Germline V gene data show CDR1 as MNHNS and CDR2 as SASEGT. J lost 8 bases, V lost 2 bases, and 12 bases had no gene match. CDR3 length: 16 amino acids.

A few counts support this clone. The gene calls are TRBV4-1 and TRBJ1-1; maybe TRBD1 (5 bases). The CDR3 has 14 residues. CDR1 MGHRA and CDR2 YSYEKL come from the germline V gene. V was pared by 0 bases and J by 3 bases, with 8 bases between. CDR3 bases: TGCGCCAGCAGCCAAGATCGGGGGTACACTGAAGCTTTCTTT. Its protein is CASSQDRGYTEAFF.

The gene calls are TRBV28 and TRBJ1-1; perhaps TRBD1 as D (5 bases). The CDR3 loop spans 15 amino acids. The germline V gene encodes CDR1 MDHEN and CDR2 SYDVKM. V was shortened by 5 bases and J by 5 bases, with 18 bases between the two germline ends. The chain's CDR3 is CASSPPLGGFTEAFF. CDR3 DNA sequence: TGTGCCAGCAGTCCCCCCTTGGGGGGATTTACTGAAGCTTTCTTT.

The CDR3 DNA is TGTGCCAGCAGTTACCCCCAGGGACAAACGAACACTGAAGCTTTCTTT. It yields the protein CASSYPQGQTNTEAFF. The chain carries TRBV6-5 and TRBJ1-1; weak D call: TRBD1 (6 bases). Germline lookup yields CDR1 MNHEY and CDR2 SVGAGI. This CDR3 comprises 16 residues. Trimming removed 2 bases from V and 1 base from J, with 14 bases in between.

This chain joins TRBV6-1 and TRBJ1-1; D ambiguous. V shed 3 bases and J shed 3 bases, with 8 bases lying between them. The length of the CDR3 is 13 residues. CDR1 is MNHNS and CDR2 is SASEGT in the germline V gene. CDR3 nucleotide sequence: TGTGCCAGCAGTGATGTCAGTCACACTGAAGCTTTCTTT. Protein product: CASSDVSHTEAFF.

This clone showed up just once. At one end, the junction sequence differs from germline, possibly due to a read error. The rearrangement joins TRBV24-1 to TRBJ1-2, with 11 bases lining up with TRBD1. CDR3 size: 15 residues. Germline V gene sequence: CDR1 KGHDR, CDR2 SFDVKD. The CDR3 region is CATSDLPMGTGGPNF. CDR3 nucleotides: TGTGCCACCAGTGATTTGCCAATGGGGACAGGGGGTCCGAACTTC.

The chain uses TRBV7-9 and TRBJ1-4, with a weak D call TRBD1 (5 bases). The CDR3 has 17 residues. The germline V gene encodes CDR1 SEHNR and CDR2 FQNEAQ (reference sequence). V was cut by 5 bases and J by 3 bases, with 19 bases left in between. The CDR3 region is CASSPPTGGPPNEKLFF. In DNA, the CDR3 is TGTGCCAGCAGCCCCCCCACAGGCGGCCCCCCTAATGAAAAACTGTTTTTT. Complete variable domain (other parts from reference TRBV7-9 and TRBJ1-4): DTGVSQNPRHKITKRGQNVTFRCDPISEHNRLYWYRQTLGQGPEFLTYFQNEAQLEKSRLLSDRFSAERPKGSFSTLEIQRTEQGDSAMYLCASSPPTGGPPNEKLFFGSGTQLSVL.

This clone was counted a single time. CDR3 sequence: CSIRPNRAGKHEQYF. CDR3 bases: TGCAGCATTAGACCGAATCGGGCAGGGAAGCACGAGCAGTACTTC. V usage is TRBV29-1 and J usage is TRBJ2-7; D is perhaps TRBD1 (5 bases). Germline CDR1 SQVTM, CDR2 ANQGSEA. The ends were cut back, 8 bases at V and 5 bases at J, with 25 bases in the middle. This CDR3 region has 15 residues.

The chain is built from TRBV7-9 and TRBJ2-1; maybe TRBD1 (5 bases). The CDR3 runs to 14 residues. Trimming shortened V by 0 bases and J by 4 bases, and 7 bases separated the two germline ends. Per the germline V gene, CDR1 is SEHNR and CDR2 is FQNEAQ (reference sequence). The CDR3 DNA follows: TGTGCCAGCAGCTTAGCAGGGGTTTACAATGAGCAGTTCTTC. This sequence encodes CASSLAGVYNEQFF.

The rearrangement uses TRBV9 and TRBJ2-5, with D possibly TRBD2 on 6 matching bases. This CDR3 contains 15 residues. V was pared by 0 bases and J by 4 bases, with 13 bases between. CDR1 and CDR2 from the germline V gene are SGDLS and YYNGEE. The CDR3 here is CASSVEGLGGETQYF. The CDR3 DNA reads TGTGCCAGCAGCGTAGAAGGACTGGGAGGAGAGACCCAGTACTTC.

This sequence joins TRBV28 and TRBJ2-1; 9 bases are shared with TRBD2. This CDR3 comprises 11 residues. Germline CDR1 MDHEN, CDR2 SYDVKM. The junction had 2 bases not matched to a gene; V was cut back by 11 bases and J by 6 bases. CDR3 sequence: CAGGRANEQFF. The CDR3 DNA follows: TGTGCCGGCGGGAGGGCCAATGAGCAGTTCTTC.

CDR3 DNA: TGTGCCAGCAGTTACGGCCAGGGCCCTGAAAAACTGTTTTTT. It codes for CASSYGQGPEKLFF. The chain combines TRBV6-5 with TRBJ1-4, with a weak D call TRBD1 (5 bases). The length of the CDR3 is 14 residues. Germline CDR1 reads MNHEY; CDR2 reads SVGAGI. The V gene lost 2 bases and the J gene lost 7 bases, with 11 bases spanning the gap.

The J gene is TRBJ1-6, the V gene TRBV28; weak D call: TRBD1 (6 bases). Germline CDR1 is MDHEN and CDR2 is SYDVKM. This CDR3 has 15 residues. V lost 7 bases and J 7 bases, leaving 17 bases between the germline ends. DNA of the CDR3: TGTGCCAGCACCCCCGTCGGGCAGGGGAATTCACCCCTCCACTTT. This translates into CASTPVGQGNSPLHF.

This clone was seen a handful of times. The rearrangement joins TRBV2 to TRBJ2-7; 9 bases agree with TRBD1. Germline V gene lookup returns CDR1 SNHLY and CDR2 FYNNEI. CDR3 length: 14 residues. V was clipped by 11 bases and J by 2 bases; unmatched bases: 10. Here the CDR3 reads CAGKPDRGAYEQYF. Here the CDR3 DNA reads TGTGCCGGCAAACCGGACAGGGGCGCCTACGAGCAGTACTTC.

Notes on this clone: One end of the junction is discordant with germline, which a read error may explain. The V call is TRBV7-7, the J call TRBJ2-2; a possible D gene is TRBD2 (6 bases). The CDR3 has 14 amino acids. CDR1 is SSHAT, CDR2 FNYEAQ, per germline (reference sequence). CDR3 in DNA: TGTGCTAGCAGCCGACTAGCGAACACCGGGGAGCTGTTTTTT. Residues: CASSRLANTGELFF.

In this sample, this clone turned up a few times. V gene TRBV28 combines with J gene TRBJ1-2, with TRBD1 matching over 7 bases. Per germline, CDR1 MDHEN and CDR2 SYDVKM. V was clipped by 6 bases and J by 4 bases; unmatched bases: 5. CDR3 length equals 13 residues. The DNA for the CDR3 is TGTGCCAGCAGACCACAGGGGCCCTATGGCTACACCTTC. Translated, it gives CASRPQGPYGYTF.

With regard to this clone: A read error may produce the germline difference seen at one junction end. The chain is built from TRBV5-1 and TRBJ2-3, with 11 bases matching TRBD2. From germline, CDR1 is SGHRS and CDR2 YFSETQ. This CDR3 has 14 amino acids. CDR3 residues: CASSPSTTSGSLHF. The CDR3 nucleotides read TGCGCCAGCAGCCCCTCGACCACTAGCGGGAGTCTTCATTTT.

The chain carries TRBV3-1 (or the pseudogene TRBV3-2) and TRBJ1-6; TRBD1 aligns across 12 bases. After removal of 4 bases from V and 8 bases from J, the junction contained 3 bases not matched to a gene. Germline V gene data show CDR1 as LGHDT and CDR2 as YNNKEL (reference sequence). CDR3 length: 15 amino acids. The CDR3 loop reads CASSLGTGGDSPLHF. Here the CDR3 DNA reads TGTGCCAGCAGCCTTGGGACAGGGGGCGATTCACCCCTCCACTTT.

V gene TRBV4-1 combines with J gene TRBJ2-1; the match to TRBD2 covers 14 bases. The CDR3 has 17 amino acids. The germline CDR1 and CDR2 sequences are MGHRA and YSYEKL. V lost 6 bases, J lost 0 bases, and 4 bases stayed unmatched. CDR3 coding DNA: TGCGCCAGCAGGGGACTAGCGGGAGAGAGCTCCTACAATGAGCAGTTCTTC. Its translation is CASRGLAGESSYNEQFF.